These 9 T cell receptor beta chains came from one sample sequenced in a study of shared clonotypes between healthy human individuals. Clones were sequenced by immunoSEQ multiplex PCR, and TCRdb holds only the in-frame ones, with some missing. The table shows some 300,000 clones, with around 70% occurring only once. What was sequenced was memory CD4+ T cells sorted from blood. The subset denotes: CD45RA-negative fraction. The receptors originated from a man younger than 40 in good health.

About this clone itself: This may arise from a read error, as a much more abundant clone is one base away. This chain joins TRBV5-6 and TRBJ2-2; D not resolved. Germline CDR1 and CDR2: SGHDT and YYEEEE. Trimming removed 3 bases at V and 7 bases at J, with 4 bases between. The CDR3 covers 11 residues. The CDR3 bases are TGTGCCAGCAGCTACAGCGGGGAGCTGTTTTTT. Amino acid sequence: CASSYSGELFF.

In this sample, this clone turned up once. This chain connects TRBV5-4 to TRBJ2-2; 9 bases align to TRBD1. The V gene end was trimmed by 6 bases and the J gene end by 4 bases; junction bases not matched to a gene: 13. The CDR3 sequence is 17 residues long. Germline lookup yields CDR1 SGHNT and CDR2 YYREEE (reference sequence). The CDR3 DNA sequence: TGTGCCAGCACCCGAACAGGGGGCGCGTTGAGCACCGGGGAGCTGTTTTTT. Encoded protein: CASTRTGGALSTGELFF.

CDR3 protein: CASSPSDGGVVRKLFF. The DNA for the CDR3 is TGCGCCAGCAGCCCGAGTGATGGGGGCGTTGTGCGAAAACTGTTTTTT. This chain connects TRBV5-1 to TRBJ1-4; TRBD1 is a possible D gene (6 bases). V was cut by 4 bases and J by 10 bases, with 23 bases left in between. This CDR3 has 16 amino acids. Germline CDR1 and CDR2: SGHRS and YFSETQ.

This chain uses TRBV7-8 with TRBJ2-2; 9 bases agree with TRBD1. The J segment lost 3 bases and the V segment lost 6 bases, leaving 5 bases of the junction unmatched. CDR1 SGHVS and CDR2 FQNEAQ come from the germline V gene. The CDR3 loop spans 15 amino acids. CDR3 loop: CASSSTGGHTGELFF. The CDR3 nucleotides are TGTGCCAGCAGTTCGACAGGGGGACACACCGGGGAGCTGTTTTTT.

CDR3: CASSSDRLFSYEQYF. CDR3 bases: TGTGCCAGCAGCAGCGACAGATTATTCTCCTACGAGCAGTACTTC. The chain is built from TRBV21-1 and TRBJ2-7; the table names TRBD1, a call not compared with the DNA. TRBV21-1 is annotated as a pseudogene. The CDR3 contains 15 residues.

The chain links TRBV18 to TRBJ2-3; tentatively, D is TRBD1 or TRBD2 (6 bases each). The CDR3 is 17 residues long. Germline V gene sequence: CDR1 KGHSH, CDR2 LQKENI. Trimming shortened V by 0 bases and J by 2 bases, and 15 bases separated the two germline ends. The CDR3 DNA follows: TGTGCCAGCTCACCACCGAGGGGGGAAATTAACACAGATACGCAGTATTTT. Translation: CASSPPRGEINTDTQYF.

This clone was detected only a few times. This chain joins TRBV11-1 and TRBJ2-1; TRBD1 matches at 8 bases. The CDR3 has 15 amino acids. Per germline, CDR1 SGHAT and CDR2 FQDESV (reference sequence). V dropped 5 bases and J dropped 6; count of bases not matched to a gene: 9. CDR3 nucleotide sequence: TGTGCCAGCAGCCGAGGACAGGGAGACGTCAATGAGCAGTTCTTC. It is translated as CASSRGQGDVNEQFF.

The V call is TRBV9, the J call TRBJ2-2; possibly TRBD2 for D (5 bases). Trimming cost V 5 bases and J 3 bases, with 11 bases left between them. Germline V gene lookup returns CDR1 SGDLS and CDR2 YYNGEE. The CDR3 is 14 residues long. The CDR3 reads CASRDFSDTGELFF. In DNA, the CDR3 is TGTGCCAGCAGGGACTTTTCGGACACCGGGGAGCTGTTTTTT.

Worth noting for this clone: Other DNA sequences in the sample encode the same CDR3. The CDR3 nucleotides read TGCGCCAGCAGCCAAGCAGGGGGTAGCAATCAGCCCCAGCATTTT. Protein sequence: CASSQAGGSNQPQHF. This chain uses TRBV4-1 with TRBJ1-5; 7 bases match TRBD1. V lost 1 base and J lost 0; bases outside the gene matches: 0. The CDR3 totals 15 residues. The germline gives CDR1 MGHRA, CDR2 YSYEKL.